This entry describes one T cell receptor beta chain. The trim removed 2 bases at V and 7 bases at J, leaving 3 bases unmatched. Germline V lookup: CDR1 SGHRS, CDR2 YFSETQ. This CDR3 region has 13 residues. These data are taken from a study of control samples from healthy donors and cancer patients. Sequenced by immunoSEQ multiplex PCR; TCRdb stores in-frame clones only, minus some. The sample shows under 200,000 clones, around 94% of them seen only once. The J gene is TRBJ1-2, the V gene TRBV5-1; TRBD1 matches at 9 bases. This sequence was found in a man aged 55 to 70 with colorectal cancer. The source material was PBMCs. The CDR3: CASSLGQGLGYTF. The CDR3 nucleotides read TGCGCCAGCAGCTTAGGACAGGGGCTTGGCTACACCTTC.